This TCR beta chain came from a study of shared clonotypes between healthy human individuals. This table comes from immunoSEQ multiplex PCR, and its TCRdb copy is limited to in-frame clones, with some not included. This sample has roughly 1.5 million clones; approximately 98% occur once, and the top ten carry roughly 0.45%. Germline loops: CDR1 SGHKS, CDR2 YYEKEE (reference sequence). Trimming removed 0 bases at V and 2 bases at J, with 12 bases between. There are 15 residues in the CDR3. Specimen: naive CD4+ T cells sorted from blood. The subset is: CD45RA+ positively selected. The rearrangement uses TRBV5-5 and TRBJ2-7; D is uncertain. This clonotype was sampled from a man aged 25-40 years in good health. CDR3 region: CASSLAAEVTYEQYF. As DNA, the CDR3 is TGTGCCAGCAGCTTGGCCGCAGAGGTTACCTACGAGCAGTACTTC.